These 27 T cell receptor beta chains originate from one sample sequenced in a study of long-term antiretroviral therapy in people with HIV. Run at survey level, the immunoSEQ assay was version v3.0. Measured with immunoSEQ multiplex PCR; TCRdb has only the in-frame clones, and not every one. Counted here are 30,000 or so clones, about 97% occurring once; the ten biggest clones make up 1.5% to 2%. The specimen was unsorted PBMCs, collected 7.6 years after starting antiretroviral therapy. The receptors here all came from a man aged 25-40 years with HIV.

This CDR3 reads CASRAPERNGETQYF. In nucleotides, the CDR3 is TGTGCCAGCAGAGCTCCTGAGAGGAATGGAGAGACCCAGTACTTC. The chain uses TRBV6-6 and TRBJ2-5; D not certain. This CDR3 is built from 15 residues. The germline CDR1 and CDR2 sequences are MNHNY and SVGAGI (reference sequence). V lost 6 bases and J 4 bases, leaving 18 bases between the germline ends.

Remarks on this clone: This sample also contains other DNA sequences that code for the same CDR3. The V and J genes are TRBV7-9 and TRBJ2-2, with unresolved D. The CDR3 loop spans 12 amino acids. V was clipped by 1 base and J by 5 bases, with 2 bases between them. Germline values: CDR1 SEHNR, CDR2 FQNEAQ (reference sequence). CDR3 residues: CASSLVTGELFF. For the CDR3, the DNA is TGTGCCAGCAGCTTAGTGACCGGGGAGCTGTTTTTT.

The genes are TRBV6-1 and TRBJ1-1; D may be TRBD1 (6 bases). This CDR3 spans 14 amino acids. Trimming took 2 bases from V and 0 from J, leaving 7 bases between them. Germline V gene sequence: CDR1 MNHNS, CDR2 SASEGT. The CDR3, as DNA: TGTGCCAGCAGTGAATGGACAGTGAACACTGAAGCTTTCTTT. Its translation: CASSEWTVNTEAFF.

The gene calls are TRBV30 and TRBJ2-7; tentative D call: TRBD1 (5 bases). The germline gives CDR1 GTSNPN, CDR2 SVGIG (reference sequence). V lost 4 bases and J 3 bases, leaving 13 bases between the germline ends. The length of the CDR3 is 13 residues. In nucleotides, the CDR3 is TGTGCCTGGAAAAGAAAGGGGCTCTACGAGCAGTACTTC. Translated: CAWKRKGLYEQYF.

The CDR3 spells CASSQDIEGTNYGYTF. The CDR3 nucleotides read TGCGCCAGCAGCCAAGATATCGAGGGAACTAACTATGGCTACACCTTC. The chain joins TRBV4-1 to TRBJ1-2; D is undetermined. The V gene's germline CDR1 is MGHRA and CDR2 YSYEKL. CDR3 length equals 16 residues. Trimming removed 0 bases from V and 0 bases from J, with 11 bases in between.

This rearrangement joins TRBV7-6 to TRBJ1-2; TRBD1 matches at 7 bases. CDR1 and CDR2 (germline): SGHVS, FNYEAQ. This CDR3 is 15 amino acids long. Trimming at V came to 4 bases and at J to 2 bases, leaving 7 bases not matched to a gene. DNA of the CDR3: TGTGCCAGCAGCTCCAGACAGGGCACCAACTATGGCTACACCTTC. It translates to CASSSRQGTNYGYTF.

V gene TRBV27 combines with J gene TRBJ2-5; TRBD1 agrees at 7 bases. The CDR3 has 16 residues. CDR1 is MNHEY and CDR2 is SMNVEV in the germline V gene (reference sequence). Trimming cost V 6 bases and J 0 bases; bases outside gene matches: 10. The DNA of the CDR3 is TGTGCCAGCAGCTCCCTCCTGGACAGGTACCAAGAGACCCAGTACTTC. Translating gives CASSSLLDRYQETQYF.

The chain carries TRBV14 and TRBJ1-2, with D perhaps matching TRBD1 (5 bases). Germline CDR1 reads SGHDN; CDR2 reads FVKESK. The CDR3 has 13 amino acids. The germline V and J ends were trimmed by 2 bases and 7 bases, with 11 bases remaining between them. The CDR3 reads CASSQSGAGGYTF. CDR3 bases: TGTGCCAGCAGCCAATCTGGGGCTGGTGGCTACACCTTC.

This chain uses TRBV4-3 with TRBJ2-2; 10 bases agree with TRBD2. Trimming cost V 4 bases and J 4 bases; bases outside gene matches: 9. The CDR3 consists of 17 residues. Germline assignment: CDR1 LGHNA and CDR2 YSLEER. The CDR3 loop reads CASSPKAGGRFTGELFF. The CDR3 coding sequence is TGCGCCAGCAGCCCAAAAGCGGGGGGGCGGTTCACCGGGGAGCTGTTTTTT.

CDR3 protein: CASSLRGYGYTF. In DNA form, the CDR3 reads TGTGCCAGCAGCTTGAGGGGCTATGGCTACACCTTC. The chain couples TRBV7-2 to TRBJ1-2; tentatively, D is TRBD1 (5 bases). V lost 3 bases, J lost 4 bases, and 6 bases lay in between. CDR1 is SGHTA and CDR2 is FQGNSA in the germline V gene. This CDR3 has 12 residues. The full variable domain, rest sourced from reference TRBV7-2 and TRBJ1-2, is GAGVSQSPSNKVTEKGKDVELRCDPISGHTALYWYRQSLGQGLEFLIYFQGNSAPDKSGLPSDRFSAERTGGSVSTLTIQRTQQEDSAVYLCASSLRGYGYTFGSGTRLTVV.

The chain employs TRBV6-5 and TRBJ2-3, with 14 bases fitting TRBD2. Germline CDR1 reads MNHEY; CDR2 reads SVGAGI. V lost 6 bases and J lost 6; bases outside the gene matches: 5. This CDR3 is 15 amino acids long. CDR3 residues: CASRTSGGAPDTQYF. The CDR3, as DNA: TGTGCCAGCAGGACTAGCGGGGGGGCGCCGGATACGCAGTATTTT.

This chain uses TRBV6-6 with TRBJ2-7; TRBD1 aligns across 7 bases. Germline CDR1 and CDR2: MNHNY and SVGAGI (reference sequence). Trimming took 2 bases from V and 7 from J; bases not matched to a gene: 8. CDR3 length equals 14 residues. The CDR3 DNA reads as TGTGCCAGCAGTTACCCAGGGGGTGAAGGAGAGCAGTACTTC. Translated: CASSYPGGEGEQYF.

The chain uses TRBV11-2 and TRBJ2-7; tentatively, D is TRBD1 or TRBD2 (7 bases each). Germline-derived CDR1 and CDR2 are SGHAT and FQNNGV. V was cut by 3 bases and J by 1 base, with 13 bases left in between. This CDR3 has 15 amino acids. Written as DNA, the CDR3 is TGTGCCAGCAGCTTCAGGGGGGGACAGTCCTACGAGCAGTACTTC. This translates into CASSFRGGQSYEQYF.

The V gene is TRBV6-6, the J gene TRBJ1-3; D is unresolved. V lost 6 bases, J lost 2 bases, and 11 bases lay in between. The CDR3 length is 14 residues. Per the germline V gene, CDR1 is MNHNY and CDR2 is SVGAGI (reference sequence). DNA of the CDR3: TGTGCCAGCAGCCGTGTTTCGCCTGGAAACACCATATATTTT. Its protein is CASSRVSPGNTIYF.

The rearrangement links TRBV6-1 to TRBJ1-5; 7 bases are a match to TRBD1. With 7 bases clipped from V and 4 bases from J, the junction kept 7 bases outside the gene matches. The CDR3 runs to 14 residues. The germline V gene has CDR1 MNHNS and CDR2 SASEGT. CDR3 in DNA: TGTGCCAGCAATCAAGACAGGGCAAATCAGCCCCAGCATTTT. The encoded protein is CASNQDRANQPQHF.

The genes are TRBV5-1 and TRBJ2-7; D possibly corresponds to TRBD1 (6 bases). This CDR3 is built from 14 residues. From germline, CDR1 is SGHRS and CDR2 YFSETQ. V lost 4 bases and J lost 2, with 13 bases in between. DNA for the CDR3: TGCGCCAGCAGCACTTCGGACAGAACCTACGAGCAGTACTTC. Protein sequence: CASSTSDRTYEQYF.

The rearrangement joins TRBV4-1 to TRBJ2-7; no firm D call. The CDR3 runs 15 residues. From germline, CDR1 is MGHRA and CDR2 YSYEKL. Trimming removed 1 base from V and 4 bases from J, with 14 bases in between. CDR3 sequence reads: CASSQVRRTRYEQYF. Written as DNA, the CDR3 is TGCGCCAGCAGCCAAGTACGCCGAACCCGTTACGAGCAGTACTTC.

The chain combines TRBV4-2 with TRBJ1-2, with D unresolved. V dropped 1 base and J dropped 4 bases, with 7 bases sitting between them. This CDR3 region has 13 residues. Looked up from germline, CDR1 is LGHNA and CDR2 is YNFKEQ. The chain's CDR3 is CASSQGAGYGYTF. CDR3 sequence (DNA): TGTGCCAGCAGCCAAGGGGCAGGCTATGGCTACACCTTC.

This chain connects TRBV29-1 to TRBJ2-7; D call uncertain. Trimming cost V 4 bases and J 2 bases, with 6 bases left between them. This CDR3 comprises 11 residues. The germline CDR1 and CDR2 sequences are SQVTM and ANQGSEA. The CDR3 nucleotides are TGCAGCGTTGGTGGAACCTACGAGCAGTACTTC. It encodes CSVGGTYEQYF.

The chain is built from TRBV7-9 and TRBJ1-1; unclear D gene. The CDR3 contains 13 residues. CDR1 is SEHNR and CDR2 is FQNEAQ in the germline V gene (reference sequence). Trimming left V 5 bases short and J 5 bases short, with 12 bases between. The CDR3 reads CASSLSGGTEAFF. CDR3 nucleotides: TGTGCCAGCAGCCTTAGCGGTGGAACTGAAGCTTTCTTT.

The chain couples TRBV29-1 to TRBJ2-2; 9 nucleotides line up with TRBD2. Germline CDR1 and CDR2: SQVTM and ANQGSEA. CDR3 length: 15 residues. J lost 5 bases, V lost 4 bases, and 8 bases had no gene match. Here the CDR3 reads CSVGAGGPGTGELFF. In nucleotides, the CDR3 is TGCAGCGTTGGGGCGGGAGGGCCAGGGACCGGGGAGCTGTTTTTT.

This clone was recorded once. This rearrangement joins TRBV7-2 to TRBJ1-1, with D perhaps TRBD1 (5 bases). This CDR3 contains 15 residues. CDR1 SGHTA and CDR2 FQGNSA come from the germline V gene. V was clipped by 5 bases and J by 7 bases, with 20 bases between them. The CDR3 DNA follows: TGTGCCAGCAGCCCAGGACCGGGGACGTTCCTTGAAGCTTTCTTT. This gives the protein CASSPGPGTFLEAFF.

V is TRBV11-2 and J is TRBJ2-7; D gene unclear. Germline V lookup: CDR1 SGHAT, CDR2 FQNNGV. The CDR3 runs to 14 residues. Trimming took 2 bases from V and 3 from J, leaving 11 bases between them. The CDR3 coding sequence is TGTGCCAGCAGCTTAAGGGTCAATCGCTACGAGCAGTACTTC. Translating gives CASSLRVNRYEQYF.

The chain links TRBV4-3 to TRBJ1-4, with TRBD1 matching 11 bases. V lost 1 base to trimming and J lost 4 bases; unmatched junction nucleotides: 8. Per germline, CDR1 LGHNA and CDR2 YSLEER. The CDR3 is 18 residues long. CDR3 sequence reads: CASSQVWDRGRGNEKLFF. The CDR3 DNA reads TGCGCCAGCAGCCAAGTGTGGGACAGGGGGAGAGGTAATGAAAAACTGTTTTTT.

The chain has TRBV11-2 and TRBJ2-7; 8 nucleotides match TRBD1. J gave up 3 bases and V 5 bases, and 6 bases lay outside the gene matches. The CDR3 is 14 amino acids. The germline V gene has CDR1 SGHAT and CDR2 FQNNGV. DNA for the CDR3: TGTGCCAGCAGCCTGGAAACAGGGGGCTACGAGCAGTACTTC. As protein: CASSLETGGYEQYF.

The chain recombines TRBV5-4 with TRBJ2-7; tentatively, D is TRBD2 (5 bases). V shed 1 base and J shed 4 bases, with 12 bases lying between them. Germline V gives CDR1 SGHNT, CDR2 YYREEE (reference sequence). CDR3 length: 14 amino acids. The CDR3 nucleotides read TGTGCCAGCAGCTTGATACCCGCGGGTTACGAGCAGTACTTC. It codes for CASSLIPAGYEQYF.

The chain carries TRBV7-2 and TRBJ2-2; D call uncertain. Germline lookup yields CDR1 SGHTA and CDR2 FQGNSA. The CDR3 spans 15 residues. V shed 3 bases and J shed 4 bases, with 12 bases lying between them. DNA for the CDR3: TGTGCCAGCAGCTTCATATCTAGGATCACCGGGGAGCTGTTTTTT. Protein: CASSFISRITGELFF.